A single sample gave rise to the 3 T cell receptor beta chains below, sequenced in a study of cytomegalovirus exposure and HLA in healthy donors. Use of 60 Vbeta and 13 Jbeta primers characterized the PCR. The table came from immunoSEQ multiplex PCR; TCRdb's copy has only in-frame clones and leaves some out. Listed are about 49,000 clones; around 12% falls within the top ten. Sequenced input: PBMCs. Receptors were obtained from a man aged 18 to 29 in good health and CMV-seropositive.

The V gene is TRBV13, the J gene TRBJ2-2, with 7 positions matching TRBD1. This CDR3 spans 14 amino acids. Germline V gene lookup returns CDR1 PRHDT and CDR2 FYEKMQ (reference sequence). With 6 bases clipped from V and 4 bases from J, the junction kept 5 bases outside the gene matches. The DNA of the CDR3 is TGTGCCAGCAGTTACAGGGGTCCCACCGGGGAGCTGTTTTTT. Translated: CASSYRGPTGELFF.

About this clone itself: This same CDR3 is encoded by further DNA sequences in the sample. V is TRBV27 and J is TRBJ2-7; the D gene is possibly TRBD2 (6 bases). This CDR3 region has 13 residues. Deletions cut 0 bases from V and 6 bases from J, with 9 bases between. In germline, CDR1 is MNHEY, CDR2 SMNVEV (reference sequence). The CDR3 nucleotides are TGTGCCAGCAGTTTATCTGGGGGAGGCGAGCAGTACTTC. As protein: CASSLSGGGEQYF.

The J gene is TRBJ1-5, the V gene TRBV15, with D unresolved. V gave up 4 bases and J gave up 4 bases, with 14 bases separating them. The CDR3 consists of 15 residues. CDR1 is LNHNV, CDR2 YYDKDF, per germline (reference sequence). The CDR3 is CATSIEPQSNQPQHF. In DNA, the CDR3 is TGTGCCACCAGCATAGAGCCTCAGTCTAATCAGCCCCAGCATTTT.